A single sample is the source of the 24 T cell receptor beta chains below, sequenced in a study of blood T cells in healthy people across ages. A J-beta primer mix and a sample-barcoded 5' primer were used in a second PCR of roughly 6 to 11 cycles. TCRdb independently ran MiXCR on the 5' RACE reads; one entry per CDR3 protein. The repertoire holds 550,000 to 600,000 distinct CDR3 sequences, with roughly 43% as singletons. Sequenced input: blood. The receptor source for this set is a man at least 80 years old in good health.

V gene TRBV4-2 combines with J gene TRBJ1-2; unclear D gene. Per germline, CDR1 LGHNA and CDR2 YNFKEQ. Trimming left V 0 bases short and J 6 bases short, with 14 bases between. This CDR3 region has 15 residues. CDR3 nucleotides: TGTGCCAGCAGCCAAGATTCCGTGTCGGTCGATGGCTACACCTTC. Protein sequence: CASSQDSVSVDGYTF.

This clonotype turned up a few times. The V gene is TRBV11-2, the J gene TRBJ1-1; perhaps TRBD1 as D (5 bases). This CDR3 has 14 amino acids. Germline-derived CDR1 and CDR2 are SGHAT and FQNNGV. Trimming left V 3 bases short and J 7 bases short, with 15 bases between. The CDR3 region is CASSFGRANVEAFF. The CDR3 DNA follows: TGTGCCAGCAGCTTCGGCAGGGCGAACGTTGAAGCTTTCTTT.

The gene calls are TRBV20-1 and TRBJ2-3; tentative D call: TRBD2 (6 bases). V was cut by 6 bases and J by 5 bases, with 21 bases left in between. Per the germline V gene, CDR1 is DFQATT and CDR2 is SNEGSKA (reference sequence). This CDR3 is built from 15 residues. CDR3 DNA sequence: TGCAGTGCGACCACGGCGAACGGGCGGGGAGATACGCAGTATTTT. Its protein product is CSATTANGRGDTQYF.

This clonotype was counted only a few times. This chain uses TRBV27 with TRBJ1-5; no firm D call. CDR1 and CDR2 (germline): MNHEY, SMNVEV (reference sequence). CDR3 length: 13 amino acids. V was shortened by 4 bases and J by 4 bases, with 8 bases between the two germline ends. The CDR3 is CASSWETNQPQHF. CDR3 bases: TGTGCCAGCAGTTGGGAGACTAATCAGCCCCAGCATTTT.

This clonotype was seen at least ten times. The chain employs TRBV6-6 and TRBJ1-2; D is unclear. Trimming left V 3 bases short and J 4 bases short, with 9 bases between. The germline CDR1 and CDR2 sequences are MNHNY and SVGAGI (reference sequence). The CDR3 is 13 residues long. DNA of the CDR3: TGTGCCAGCAGTTATGGGAACACCTATGGCTACACCTTC. This sequence encodes CASSYGNTYGYTF.

The rearrangement joins TRBV12-3 or TRBV12-4 to TRBJ2-6, with D unclear. This CDR3 has 14 residues. V dropped 10 bases and J dropped 2 bases, with 12 bases sitting between them. DNA of the CDR3: TGTGCCAACCCCCCATTCCCTGGGGCCAACGTCCTGACTTTC. Amino acids: CANPPFPGANVLTF.

This clonotype was observed a few times. The V and J genes are TRBV7-7 and TRBJ2-1; TRBD2 aligns across 10 bases. Unmatched junction bases numbered 1, after V lost 3 bases and J lost 2 bases. Germline loops: CDR1 SSHAT, CDR2 FNYEAQ (reference sequence). The CDR3 loop spans 15 amino acids. The CDR3 DNA sequence: TGTGCCAGCAGCTTCGGACTAGCGGCCTACAATGAGCAGTTCTTC. Protein sequence: CASSFGLAAYNEQFF.

This chain links TRBV21-1 with TRBJ1-5. TRBV21-1 is a known pseudogene. The length of the CDR3 is 14 residues. As DNA, the CDR3 is TGTGCCAGCAGCCTAGACGCCGCAAGGCAGCCCCAGCATTTT. Its translation: CASSLDAARQPQHF.

The V call is TRBV5-1, the J call TRBJ1-1, with 12 bases lining up with TRBD1. Germline CDR1 is SGHRS and CDR2 is YFSETQ. V was pared by 4 bases and J by 4 bases, with 8 bases of the junction left unmatched. The CDR3 covers 16 residues. The CDR3 is CASSGGTGGAGTEAFF. For the CDR3, the DNA is TGCGCCAGCAGCGGAGGGACAGGGGGCGCCGGCACTGAAGCTTTCTTT.

This clonotype was picked up a small number of times. The chain couples TRBV20-1 to TRBJ2-5, with D uncertain. Looked up from germline, CDR1 is DFQATT and CDR2 is SNEGSKA (reference sequence). V lost 6 bases and J 1 base, leaving 12 bases between the germline ends. This CDR3 contains 13 residues. Here the CDR3 DNA reads TGCAGTGCGACCGGGCCCAGCCAAGAGACCCAGTACTTC. Amino acids: CSATGPSQETQYF.

This chain links TRBV29-1 with TRBJ2-3, with 11 bases identical to TRBD1. The CDR3 consists of 14 residues. Germline V lookup: CDR1 SQVTM, CDR2 ANQGSEA. V shed 6 bases and J 5 bases; nucleotides not matched to a gene: 7. The DNA for the CDR3 is TGCAGCGTCATGAGGGGGACAGGGGGAGATACGCAGTATTTT. It codes for CSVMRGTGGDTQYF.

For the CDR3, the DNA is TGCGCCAGCAGCTTGGATGGGACAGGGGGCTCCCACACCTTC. Translated: CASSLDGTGGSHTF. The V call is TRBV5-1, the J call TRBJ1-2, with 12 bases lining up with TRBD1. This CDR3 region has 14 residues. The germline V gene has CDR1 SGHRS and CDR2 YFSETQ. V was clipped by 0 bases and J by 12 bases; unmatched bases: 6.

The V call is TRBV10-3, the J call TRBJ2-3; D gene unclear. The CDR3 sequence is 12 residues long. The V end was cut by 6 bases, the J end by 1 base, with 5 bases between. The germline V gene has CDR1 ENHRY and CDR2 SYGVKD. The CDR3 bases are TGTGCCATCAGCGACGGCACAGATACGCAGTATTTT. It codes for CAISDGTDTQYF.

This chain joins TRBV30 and TRBJ1-2, with 8 nucleotides matching TRBD1. The CDR3 has 15 amino acids. Losses at the gene ends were 1 base for V and 6 bases for J; bases not matched to a gene: 10. Germline V gene lookup returns CDR1 GTSNPN and CDR2 SVGIG (reference sequence). The CDR3 DNA reads TGTGCCTGGAGTGCCCAAGGGACAGGACGGAATGGCTACACCTTC. Amino acid sequence: CAWSAQGTGRNGYTF.

This clonotype was picked up a small number of times. The V and J genes are TRBV7-3 and TRBJ2-1; D gene unclear. The CDR3 is 14 amino acids. Germline V CDR1 and CDR2: SGHTA, FQGTGA. Trimming cost V 1 base and J 4 bases, with 8 bases left between them. CDR3 DNA: TGTGCCAGCAGCTTAAGTCCGGCTTACAATGAGCAGTTCTTC. Translated: CASSLSPAYNEQFF.

The V and J genes are TRBV29-1 and TRBJ1-3; D not resolved. Germline CDR1 and CDR2: SQVTM and ANQGSEA. The CDR3 totals 13 residues. Trimming left V 0 bases short and J 8 bases short, with 11 bases between. The CDR3 is CSVEESLPYTIYF. CDR3 bases: TGCAGCGTTGAAGAATCCTTGCCGTACACCATATATTTT.

The chain joins TRBV5-5 to TRBJ2-5, with 8 bases matching TRBD1. Germline CDR1 is SGHKS and CDR2 is YYEKEE (reference sequence). Trimming cost V 1 base and J 3 bases; bases outside gene matches: 11. The CDR3 has 17 amino acids. The CDR3, as DNA: TGTGCCAGCAGCTTGAATCCGTATAAGGACAGGGAAGAGACCCAGTACTTC. Protein: CASSLNPYKDREETQYF. Full variable domain (missing parts from reference TRBV5-5 and TRBJ2-5): DAGVTQSPTHLIKTRGQQVTLRCSPISGHKSVSWYQQVLGQGPQFIFQYYEKEERGRGNFPDRFSARQFPNYSSELNVNALLLGDSALYLCASSLNPYKDREETQYFGPGTRLLVL.

The sample holds a few counts of this clonotype. The chain joins TRBV29-1 to TRBJ2-1, with D hard to call. CDR1 is SQVTM and CDR2 is ANQGSEA in the germline V gene. V was cut by 2 bases and J by 5 bases, with 10 bases left in between. CDR3 size: 13 residues. In DNA, the CDR3 is TGCAGCGTTGAAATCCTTTTAGACAATGAGCAGTTCTTC. It is translated as CSVEILLDNEQFF.

Comment on this clonotype: The junction differs from germline at one of its ends, possibly a read error. This chain joins TRBV7-9 and TRBJ2-3; 14 nucleotides agree with TRBD2. Looked up from germline, CDR1 is SEHNR and CDR2 is FQNEAQ (reference sequence). The CDR3 length is 16 residues. The CDR3 here is CAGSPGLAGAGDTQYF. The DNA for the CDR3 is TGTGCCGGCAGCCCGGGACTAGCGGGAGCTGGAGATACGCAGTATTTT.

Notes on this clonotype: One junction end disagrees with the germline gene, perhaps due to a read error. The genes are TRBV20-1 and TRBJ2-7, with D unclear. This CDR3 is built from 11 residues. Germline V CDR1 and CDR2: DFQATT, SNEGSKA (reference sequence). The DNA of the CDR3 is TGCAGTGGGCCCACCCACTACAAGCAGTACTTC. Protein: CSGPTHYKQYF.

The J gene is TRBJ2-1, the V gene TRBV27; perhaps D is TRBD1 or TRBD2 (5 bases each). Between the trimmed V and J ends, which lost 6 bases and 4 bases, there was a span of 16 bases. The CDR3 totals 15 residues. Germline CDR1 reads MNHEY; CDR2 reads SMNVEV (reference sequence). DNA for the CDR3: TGTGCCAGCAGGCCCTTGGGACGGGGATACAATGAGCAGTTCTTC. This codes for CASRPLGRGYNEQFF.

As concerns this clonotype: A much bigger clone sits one base away, suggesting this may be a read error. The genes are TRBV6-6 and TRBJ2-2, with 7 positions matching TRBD1. V shed 10 bases, J shed 2 bases, and the junction held 10 bases outside the gene matches. Germline values: CDR1 MNHNY, CDR2 SVGAGI (reference sequence). CDR3 size: 15 residues. The CDR3 sequence: CANREQGINTGELFF. In DNA form, the CDR3 reads TGTGCCAACAGAGAACAGGGGATTAACACCGGGGAGCTGTTTTTT.

This clonotype was observed a handful of times. This sequence joins TRBV18 and TRBJ2-1; D ambiguous. V dropped 1 base and J dropped 6 bases, with 22 bases sitting between them. The CDR3 consists of 18 residues. Germline values: CDR1 KGHSH, CDR2 LQKENI. CDR3 amino acids: CASSPQFAGWGGGNEQFF. CDR3 coding DNA: TGTGCCAGCTCACCACAGTTTGCCGGGTGGGGTGGTGGCAATGAGCAGTTCTTC.

V usage is TRBV6-5 and J usage is TRBJ1-1, with D hard to call. The germline CDR1 and CDR2 sequences are MNHEY and SVGAGI. There are 11 residues in the CDR3. Trimming stripped 10 bases from V and 5 bases from J, with 11 bases between. DNA of the CDR3: TGTGCCACGACGAGGGCTACTGAAGCTTTCTTT. Amino acid sequence: CATTRATEAFF.